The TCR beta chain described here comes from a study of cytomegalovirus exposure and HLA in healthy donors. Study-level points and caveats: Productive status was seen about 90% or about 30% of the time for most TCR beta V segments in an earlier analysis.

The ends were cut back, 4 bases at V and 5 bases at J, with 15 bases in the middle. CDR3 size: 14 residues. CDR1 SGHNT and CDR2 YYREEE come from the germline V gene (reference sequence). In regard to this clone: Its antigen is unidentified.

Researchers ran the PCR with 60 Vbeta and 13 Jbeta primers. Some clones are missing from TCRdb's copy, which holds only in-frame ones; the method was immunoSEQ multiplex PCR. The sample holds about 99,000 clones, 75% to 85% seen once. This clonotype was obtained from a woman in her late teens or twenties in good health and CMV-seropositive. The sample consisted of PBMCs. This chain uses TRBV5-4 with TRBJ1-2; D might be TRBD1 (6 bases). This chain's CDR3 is CASSPRTEIYGYTF. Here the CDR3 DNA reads TGTGCCAGCAGCCCGAGGACAGAGATATATGGCTACACCTTC. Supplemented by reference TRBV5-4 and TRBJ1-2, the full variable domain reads ETGVTQSPTHLIKTRGQQVTLRCSSQSGHNTVSWYQQALGQGPQFIFQYYREEENGRGNFPPRFSGLQFPNYSSELNVNALELDDSALYLCASSPRTEIYGYTFGSGTRLTVV.